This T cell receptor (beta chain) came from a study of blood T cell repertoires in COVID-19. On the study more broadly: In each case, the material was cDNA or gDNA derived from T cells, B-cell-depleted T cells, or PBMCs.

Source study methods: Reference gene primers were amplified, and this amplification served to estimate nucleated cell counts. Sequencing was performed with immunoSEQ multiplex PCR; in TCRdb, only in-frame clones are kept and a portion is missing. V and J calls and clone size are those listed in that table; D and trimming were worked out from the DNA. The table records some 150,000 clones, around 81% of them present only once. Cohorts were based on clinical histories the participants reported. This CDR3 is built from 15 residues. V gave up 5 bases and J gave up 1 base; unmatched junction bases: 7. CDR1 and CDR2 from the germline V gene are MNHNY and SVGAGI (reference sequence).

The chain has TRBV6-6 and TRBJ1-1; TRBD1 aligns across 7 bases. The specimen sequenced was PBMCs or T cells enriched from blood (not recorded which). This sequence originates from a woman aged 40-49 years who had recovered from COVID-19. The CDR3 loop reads CASSQQRQGNTEAFF. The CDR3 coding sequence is TGTGCCAGCAGTCAACAGCGACAGGGGAACACTGAAGCTTTCTTT.